This TCR beta chain was observed in a study of neurological immune-mediated disorders. Study-level findings and limits: Among expanded clones, no CDR3 amino acid sequences were shared across subjects, a pattern suggesting private repertoires in all groups.

Time point of the sample: technical triplicate 3. The sorted libraries involved the use of about 930,000 CD4+ or CD8+ T cells. TCRdb redid the calling of the 5' RACE reads with MiXCR, one entry per CDR3 protein. The profile covers fewer than 35,000 distinct CDR3 sequences, with roughly a sixth appearing a single time and around 4.9% taken by the ten largest. This clonotype was seen at least ten times. Its antigen is unidentified. CDR1 SGHVS and CDR2 FNYEAQ come from the germline V gene. Trimming took 1 base from V and 3 from J, leaving 13 bases between them. This CDR3 region has 15 residues. The rearrangement links TRBV7-6 to TRBJ2-7, with a possible D match to TRBD1 (5 bases). The sequenced sample consisted of CD4+ T cells from blood. This clonotype was sampled from a female donor with HTLV-1-associated myelopathy (HAM/TSP). The chain's CDR3 is CASSLGGVQYYEQYF. The CDR3 nucleotides read TGTGCCAGCAGCTTAGGGGGCGTACAATACTACGAGCAGTACTTC.